This T cell receptor (beta chain) appears in the sequencing data of a study of cytomegalovirus exposure and HLA in healthy donors. The PCR had 60 Vbeta and 13 Jbeta primers. The method was immunoSEQ multiplex PCR; TCRdb's version includes in-frame clones alone and lacks a portion of them. The sample lists under 150,000 clones; just under 80% were seen once. Germline CDR1 and CDR2: LGHNA and YSLEER. The V and J ends lost 1 base and 5 bases, in that order; junction bases with no gene match: 3. The CDR3 length is 14 residues. The TCR was taken from a male donor in good health and CMV-seronegative. The V and J genes are TRBV4-3 and TRBJ2-3, with 7 bases lining up with TRBD1. Sequences were obtained from PBMCs. CDR3 coding DNA: TGCGCCAGCAGCCAAGGACAGGGCCTAGATACGCAGTATTTT. Its protein is CASSQGQGLDTQYF.